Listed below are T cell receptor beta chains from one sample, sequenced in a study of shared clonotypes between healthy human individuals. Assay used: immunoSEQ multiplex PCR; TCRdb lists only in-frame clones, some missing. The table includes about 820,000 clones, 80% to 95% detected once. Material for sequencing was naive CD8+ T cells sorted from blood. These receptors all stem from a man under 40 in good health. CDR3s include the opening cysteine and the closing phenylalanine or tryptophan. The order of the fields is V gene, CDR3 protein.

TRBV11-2,CASSSGQRESDTQYF
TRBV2,CAIGLADSYEQYF
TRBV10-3,CAISESNMANEQFF
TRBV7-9,CASSHQGLSTTGNIQYF
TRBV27,CASSATGVATEAFF
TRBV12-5,CASGLVPGASGIHEQFF
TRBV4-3,CASSQVLAGDSYNEQFF
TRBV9,CASSQEGQGRTGELFF
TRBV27,CASSLHGIQETQYF
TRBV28,CASRKQGIGNQPQHF
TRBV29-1,CSAGRLAGGPGGEQFF
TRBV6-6,CASSQGNSYEQYF
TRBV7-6,CASSPTSGHTDTQYF
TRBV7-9,CASSSSSSGTSYNEQFF
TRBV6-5,CASSYAPGYGYTF
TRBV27,CASRPLSTSGTDTQYF
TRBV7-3,CASSSGQGPGANVLTF
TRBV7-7,CASSLSRGNYEQYF
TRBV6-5,CASSYGPRMNTEAFF
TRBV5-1,CASSLGERGDRDANTF
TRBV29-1,CSVEARGSSYNEQFF
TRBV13,CASSSRTANYGYTF
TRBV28,CASSLLPHTLYEQYF
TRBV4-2,CASRPEGGTEAFF
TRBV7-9,CASSLTGTDEKLFF
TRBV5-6,CASSLVLAVPDTQYF
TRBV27,CASSQNRDGYEQYF
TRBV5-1,CASSLDQELQETQYF
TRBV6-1,CASNEGQPQHF
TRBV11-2,CASSWGVAGYSGNTIYF
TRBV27,CASSFLGLSLYNEQFF
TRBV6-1,CASSQVGLAGYNEQFF
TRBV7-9,CASSPGVTEAFF
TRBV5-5,CASTGGSGSLGQYF
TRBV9,CASSTGLAYEQYF
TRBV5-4,CASAEKTSGLTRAYEQYF
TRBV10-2,CASSGLLAGSYNEQFF
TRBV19,CASSIAGGAYNEQFF
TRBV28,CASSLSRAGGELFF
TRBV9,CASSVEGFRAQIINQPQHF
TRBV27,CASSLEAGIIYNEQFF
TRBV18,CASSPPGPGTDTQYF
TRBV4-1,CASSQTSGSNEQFF
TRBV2,CASGTQGATYYGYTF
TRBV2,CASSEPGQGAFYGYTF
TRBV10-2,CASGTGTGIYNEQFF
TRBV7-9,CATIRDLNTGELFF
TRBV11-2,CASSAPTVRNGYTF
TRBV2,CASSDPGTGNTGELFF
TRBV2,CASSGRNQPQHF
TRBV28,CASSHPRGLAGEGSSYNEQFF
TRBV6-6,CASSPTGSSGNTIYF
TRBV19,CASADGYSQNEQFF
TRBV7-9,CASSPRDRGYYEQYF